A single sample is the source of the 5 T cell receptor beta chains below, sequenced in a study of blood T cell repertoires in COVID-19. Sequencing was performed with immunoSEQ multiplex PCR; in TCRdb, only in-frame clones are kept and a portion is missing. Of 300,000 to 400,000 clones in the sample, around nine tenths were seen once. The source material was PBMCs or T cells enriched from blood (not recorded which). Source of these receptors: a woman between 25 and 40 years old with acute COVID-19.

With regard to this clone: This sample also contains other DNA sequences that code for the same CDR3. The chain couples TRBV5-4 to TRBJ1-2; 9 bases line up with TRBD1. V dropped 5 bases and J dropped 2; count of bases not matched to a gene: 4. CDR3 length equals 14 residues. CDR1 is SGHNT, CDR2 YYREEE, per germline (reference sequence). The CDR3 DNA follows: TGTGCCAGCAGTCTACAGGGGGCGAACTATGGCTACACCTTC. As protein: CASSLQGANYGYTF. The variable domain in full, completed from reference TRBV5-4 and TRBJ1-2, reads ETGVTQSPTHLIKTRGQQVTLRCSSQSGHNTVSWYQQALGQGPQFIFQYYREEENGRGNFPPRFSGLQFPNYSSELNVNALELDDSALYLCASSLQGANYGYTFGSGTRLTVV.

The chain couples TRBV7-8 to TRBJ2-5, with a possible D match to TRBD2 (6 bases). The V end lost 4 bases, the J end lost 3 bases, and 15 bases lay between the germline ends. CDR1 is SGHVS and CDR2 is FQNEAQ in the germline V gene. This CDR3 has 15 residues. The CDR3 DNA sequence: TGTGCCAGCAGCTCCGTTGGGGGGAAGGAAGAGACCCAGTACTTC. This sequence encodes CASSSVGGKEETQYF. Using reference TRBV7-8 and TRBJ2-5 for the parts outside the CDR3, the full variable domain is GAGVSQSPRYKVAKRGQDVALRCDPISGHVSLFWYQQALGQGPEFLTYFQNEAQLDKSGLPSDRFFAERPEGSVSTLKIQRTQQEDSAVYLCASSSVGGKEETQYFGPGTRLLVL.

The CDR3: CASSDWDRPNSPLHF. The CDR3 DNA is TGTGCCAGCAGTGACTGGGACAGGCCTAATTCACCCCTCCACTTT. The V call is TRBV6-4, the J call TRBJ1-6, with 8 bases identical to TRBD1. Germline loops: CDR1 MRHNA, CDR2 SNTAGT. The V and J ends lost 1 base and 6 bases, in that order; junction bases with no gene match: 2. The CDR3 covers 15 residues.

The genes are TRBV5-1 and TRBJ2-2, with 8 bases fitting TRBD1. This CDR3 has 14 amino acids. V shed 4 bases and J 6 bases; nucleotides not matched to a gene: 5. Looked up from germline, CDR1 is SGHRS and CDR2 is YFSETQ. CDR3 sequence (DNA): TGCGCCAGCAGCCCTAGGACAGGGCCCGGGGAGCTGTTTTTT. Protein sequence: CASSPRTGPGELFF.

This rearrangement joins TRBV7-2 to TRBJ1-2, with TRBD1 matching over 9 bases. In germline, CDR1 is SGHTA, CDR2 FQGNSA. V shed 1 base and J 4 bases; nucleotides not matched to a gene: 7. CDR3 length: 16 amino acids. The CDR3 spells CASSLERDRAVYGYTF. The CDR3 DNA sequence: TGTGCCAGCAGCTTAGAGAGGGACAGGGCTGTCTATGGCTACACCTTC. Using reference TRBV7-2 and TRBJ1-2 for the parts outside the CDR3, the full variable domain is GAGVSQSPSNKVTEKGKDVELRCDPISGHTALYWYRQSLGQGLEFLIYFQGNSAPDKSGLPSDRFSAERTGGSVSTLTIQRTQQEDSAVYLCASSLERDRAVYGYTFGSGTRLTVV.